The 7 T cell receptor beta chains below were found in one sample sequenced in a study of control samples from healthy donors and cancer patients. Using immunoSEQ multiplex PCR, the repertoire was profiled, and TCRdb retains in-frame clones only, with some absent. The table has approximately 170,000 clones, roughly 90% seen once; the top ten hold 0.68%. The specimen sequenced was blood. These receptor sequences come from a woman younger than 45 in good health.

The rearrangement links TRBV5-1 to TRBJ2-1, with 7 bases fitting TRBD2. Trimming at V came to 0 bases and at J to 9 bases, leaving 6 bases not matched to a gene. This CDR3 spans 14 amino acids. The germline V gene has CDR1 SGHRS and CDR2 YFSETQ. The CDR3 DNA follows: TGCGCCAGCAGCTTGGGGGAGGGCGACGGTGAGCAGTTCTTC. This gives the protein CASSLGEGDGEQFF.

The gene calls are TRBV19 and TRBJ1-6; 7 bases are shared with TRBD1. CDR1 is LNHDA and CDR2 is SQIVND in the germline V gene (reference sequence). After removal of 3 bases from V and 7 bases from J, the junction contained 6 bases not matched to a gene. The CDR3 loop spans 15 amino acids. As DNA, the CDR3 is TGTGCCAGTAGTATCGGGGAGGGGGCGAATTCACCCCTCCACTTT. Translation: CASSIGEGANSPLHF. Complete variable domain (other parts from reference TRBV19 and TRBJ1-6): DGGITQSPKYLFRKEGQNVTLSCEQNLNHDAMYWYRQDPGQGLRLIYYSQIVNDFQKGDIAEGYSVSREKKESFPLTVTSAQKNPTAFYLCASSIGEGANSPLHFGNGTRLTVT.

This clone is a singleton in its sample. The chain uses TRBV18 and TRBJ2-1; no clear D. The germline V gene encodes CDR1 KGHSH and CDR2 LQKENI. The V gene lost 2 bases and the J gene lost 8 bases, with 7 bases spanning the gap. The CDR3 consists of 12 residues. The CDR3 region has the DNA TGTGCCAGCTCACCAAGTCCGCATGAGCAGTTCTTC. Translation: CASSPSPHEQFF.

This clone was seen only once. This chain joins TRBV3-1 (or the pseudogene TRBV3-2) and TRBJ1-2; D call uncertain. V was cut by 2 bases and J by 0 bases, with 13 bases left in between. The CDR3 runs to 16 residues. Germline V gives CDR1 LGHDT, CDR2 YNNKEL (reference sequence). The CDR3 nucleotides are TGTGCCAGCAGCCAATCATACGGGCGGGCTAACTATGGCTACACCTTC. Translation: CASSQSYGRANYGYTF.

V is TRBV30 and J is TRBJ1-1, with D possibly matching TRBD1 (6 bases). The V and J ends lost 1 base and 6 bases respectively, with 12 bases between them. The germline gives CDR1 GTSNPN, CDR2 SVGIG (reference sequence). The CDR3 is made up of 13 amino acids. The CDR3 here is CAWSDQGPPEAFF. CDR3 nucleotides: TGTGCCTGGAGTGATCAGGGGCCGCCTGAAGCTTTCTTT.

The chain carries TRBV6-1 and TRBJ1-2, with 11 bases identical to TRBD1. CDR3 length: 18 residues. CDR1 is MNHNS, CDR2 SASEGT, per germline. J was trimmed by 6 bases and V by 2 bases; bases with no gene match: 14. The DNA of the CDR3 is TGTGCCAGCAGTGAATACCCTCGGACAGGGGGCGCGAAAAATGGCTACACCTTC. It encodes CASSEYPRTGGAKNGYTF.

The V gene is TRBV10-1, the J gene TRBJ2-5; D not resolved. Trimming removed 1 base at V and 7 bases at J, with 10 bases between. Per the germline V gene, CDR1 is WNHNN and CDR2 is SYGVQD (reference sequence). CDR3 size: 13 residues. CDR3 sequence reads: CASSEYGLGTQYF. The CDR3 DNA follows: TGCGCCAGCAGTGAGTACGGATTGGGGACCCAGTACTTC.